Below are 20 T cell receptor beta chains sequenced from a single sample in a study of molecular identifiers for immune sequencing clone quantification. TCRdb used MiXCR to reprocess the PCR reads, holding one entry per CDR3 protein. The sample has about 320,000 distinct CDR3 sequences, around 21% seen once; the top ten hold approximately 0.8%. The sequenced sample was naive CD8+ T cells from blood, with Jurkat cell RNA spiked in. The sample's subset: FACS-sorted CD8+CD4-CCR7+CD45RA+ naive T cells. These receptors were obtained from a human donor in good health. Some libraries in this study had Jurkat cell RNA spiked in.

For this clonotype: Just one base apart from a much larger clone, this may be a read error. The chain's CDR3 is CASRLADTNTGEPFF. The CDR3 nucleotides are TGTGCCAGCAGGCTAGCGGATACGAACACCGGGGAGCCGTTTTTT. The chain recombines TRBV6-1 with TRBJ2-2; 7 nucleotides match TRBD2. This CDR3 has 15 residues. CDR1 MNHNS and CDR2 SASEGT come from the germline V gene.

The V gene is TRBV4-3, the J gene TRBJ1-1; 11 nucleotides match TRBD1. Germline loops: CDR1 LGHNA, CDR2 YSLEER. CDR3 length: 14 amino acids. The junction had 3 bases not matched to a gene; V was cut back by 4 bases and J by 5 bases. The CDR3 loop reads CASSPDRGPTEAFF. The CDR3 DNA reads as TGCGCCAGCAGCCCGGACAGGGGGCCAACTGAAGCTTTCTTT.

V and J are TRBV6-2 or TRBV6-3 and TRBJ2-2, with D unresolved. CDR1 MNHEY and CDR2 SVGEGT come from the germline V gene. The CDR3 contains 13 residues. Trimming removed 6 bases at V and 5 bases at J, with 10 bases between. This CDR3 reads CASRPTLTGELFF. As DNA, the CDR3 is TGTGCCAGCAGGCCAACCCTAACCGGGGAGCTGTTTTTT.

In this sample, this clonotype turned up many times. This chain joins TRBV29-1 and TRBJ2-1; a possible D gene is TRBD1 (5 bases). CDR3 length: 16 amino acids. Trimming stripped 4 bases from V and 3 bases from J, with 19 bases between. The germline gives CDR1 SQVTM, CDR2 ANQGSEA. CDR3 nucleotide sequence: TGCAGCGTTGTAGGAGTAATAGGGGTTCTCTACAATGAGCAGTTCTTC. Amino acid sequence: CSVVGVIGVLYNEQFF.

This clonotype came up a few times. The chain links TRBV4-2 to TRBJ1-5; 9 bases line up with TRBD1. The germline V gene has CDR1 LGHNA and CDR2 YNFKEQ. V lost 3 bases and J lost 6; bases outside the gene matches: 12. The CDR3 sequence is 17 residues long. The CDR3 DNA reads as TGTGCCAGCAGCCAGGATGAGACAGGGGGTTCAGGTCAGCCCCAGCATTTT. Residues: CASSQDETGGSGQPQHF.

Concerning this clonotype itself: A junction end diverges from the germline sequence, so it may reflect a read error. The chain employs TRBV5-4 and TRBJ1-1; TRBD1 matches at 7 bases. Germline V gene lookup returns CDR1 SGHNT and CDR2 YYREEE (reference sequence). The length of the CDR3 is 14 residues. The CDR3 sequence: CASSLEQGMGEAYF. The DNA of the CDR3 is TGTGCCAGCAGCTTGGAACAGGGGATGGGTGAAGCTTACTTT.

This clonotype was counted at least ten times. The V call is TRBV5-1, the J call TRBJ2-1, with TRBD2 matching over 16 bases. CDR3 size: 17 residues. The junction had 5 bases not matched to a gene; V was cut back by 2 bases and J by 6 bases. The germline V gene encodes CDR1 SGHRS and CDR2 YFSETQ. The CDR3 loop is CASSFGTSGGAVNEQFF. The CDR3 DNA reads as TGCGCCAGCAGCTTCGGGACTAGCGGGGGGGCTGTCAATGAGCAGTTCTTC.

The chain employs TRBV27 and TRBJ2-7, with 7 bases aligning to TRBD2. V lost 5 bases and J lost 5; bases outside the gene matches: 9. This CDR3 is 14 amino acids long. CDR1 MNHEY and CDR2 SMNVEV come from the germline V gene (reference sequence). CDR3 sequence: CASSEVSRGDEQYF. The CDR3 nucleotides read TGTGCCAGCAGTGAAGTCTCCCGGGGGGACGAGCAGTACTTC.

This clonotype was counted at least ten times. V gene TRBV2 combines with J gene TRBJ2-1; 11 bases align to TRBD2. The CDR3 has 15 residues. The V gene end was trimmed by 6 bases and the J gene end by 4 bases; junction bases not matched to a gene: 5. CDR1 is SNHLY and CDR2 is FYNNEI in the germline V gene. CDR3: CASRLLAGEYNEQFF. CDR3 DNA: TGTGCCAGCAGGCTACTAGCGGGGGAATACAATGAGCAGTTCTTC.

In this sample, this clonotype turned up a few times. It may be a read error: a sequence one base away is much more abundant. The chain combines TRBV9 with TRBJ2-7, with TRBD1 as a possible D gene (5 bases). The CDR3 runs 14 residues. Germline loops: CDR1 SGDLS, CDR2 YYNGEE. CDR3 in DNA: TGTGCCAGCAGCGTCGACAGCCTAATGTACGGGCAGTACTTC. Translated, it gives CASSVDSLMYGQYF.

This sequence joins TRBV3-1 and TRBJ1-2; D possibly corresponds to TRBD1 (5 bases). From germline, CDR1 is LGHDT and CDR2 YNNKEL (reference sequence). The CDR3 is 14 residues long. Trimming cost V 1 base and J 6 bases, with 12 bases left between them. CDR3 in DNA: TGTGCCAGCAGCCAAGCAGACGGGGCTCATGGCTACACCTTC. Protein sequence: CASSQADGAHGYTF.

Comment on this clonotype: This may arise from a read error, as a much more abundant clone is one base away. The CDR3 loop is CASSPTGPCGYTF. CDR3 nucleotide sequence: TGCGCCAGCAGCCCGACAGGGCCCTGTGGCTACACCTTC. This chain uses TRBV4-3 with TRBJ1-2; 7 bases agree with TRBD1. CDR1 is LGHNA, CDR2 YSLEER, per germline. The CDR3 totals 13 residues. V trimming: 4 bases; J trimming: 7 bases; junction bases outside the gene matches: 6.

This clonotype showed up many times. V is TRBV20-1 and J is TRBJ2-7; TRBD2 might be the D (6 bases). The CDR3 spans 14 residues. Germline CDR1 and CDR2: DFQATT and SNEGSKA (reference sequence). V was shortened by 1 base and J by 0 bases, with 10 bases between the two germline ends. This CDR3 is CSARGASASYEQYF. Here the CDR3 DNA reads TGCAGTGCTAGAGGGGCTAGCGCCTCCTACGAGCAGTACTTC.

This clonotype came up a few times. This chain uses TRBV7-9 with TRBJ2-5; the D gene is possibly TRBD1 (7 bases). CDR3 length: 15 residues. Germline V gene data show CDR1 as SEHNR and CDR2 as FQNEAQ (reference sequence). V was shortened by 4 bases and J by 7 bases, with 19 bases between the two germline ends. The CDR3 DNA is TGTGCCAGCAGCTATGGGACAGACATGGGGGGGACCCAGTACTTC. Encoded protein: CASSYGTDMGGTQYF. Combining the CDR3 with reference TRBV7-9 and TRBJ2-5 gives the whole variable domain DTGVSQNPRHKITKRGQNVTFRCDPISEHNRLYWYRQTLGQGPEFLTYFQNEAQLEKSRLLSDRFSAERPKGSFSTLEIQRTEQGDSAMYLCASSYGTDMGGTQYFGPGTRLLVL.

This clonotype was picked up a small number of times. V usage is TRBV6-5 and J usage is TRBJ2-7; D perhaps matches TRBD2 (6 bases). Germline loops: CDR1 MNHEY, CDR2 SVGAGI. Trimming stripped 2 bases from V and 0 bases from J, with 11 bases between. CDR3 length equals 15 residues. CDR3 sequence (DNA): TGTGCCAGCAGTTACGGCCTAGCGAACTCCTACGAGCAGTACTTC. Its protein is CASSYGLANSYEQYF.

This clonotype was picked up many times. This chain connects TRBV7-9 to TRBJ2-7; D not resolved. The CDR3 consists of 17 residues. The V gene's germline CDR1 is SEHNR and CDR2 FQNEAQ (reference sequence). The V end lost 0 bases, the J end lost 5 bases, and 20 bases lay between the germline ends. This CDR3 is CASSLAMGKLGWDEQYF. The CDR3 DNA sequence: TGTGCCAGCAGCTTAGCGATGGGGAAGTTAGGTTGGGACGAGCAGTACTTC.

This clonotype was recorded at least ten times. V usage is TRBV5-1 and J usage is TRBJ1-2, with a weak D call TRBD1 (5 bases). V lost 0 bases, J lost 8 bases, and 14 bases lay in between. The CDR3 runs 14 residues. In germline, CDR1 is SGHRS, CDR2 YFSETQ. The CDR3: CASSLEGGGGGYTF. The CDR3 region has the DNA TGCGCCAGCAGCTTGGAGGGCGGGGGAGGAGGCTACACCTTC.

This clonotype was observed many times. The chain links TRBV9 to TRBJ1-2, with a tentative D call TRBD1 (5 bases). V lost 3 bases, J lost 6 bases, and 15 bases lay in between. From germline, CDR1 is SGDLS and CDR2 YYNGEE. This CDR3 has 14 residues. CDR3 nucleotides: TGTGCCAGCAGCGAAGGTGGGGGTTCCCATGGCTACACCTTC. Amino acids: CASSEGGGSHGYTF.

This clonotype has just a few counts. This CDR3 reads CASSPHRGQNTGELFF. For the CDR3, the DNA is TGTGCCAGCAGCCCTCATCGGGGGCAGAACACCGGGGAGCTGTTTTTT. This sequence joins TRBV7-8 and TRBJ2-2; D may match TRBD1 or TRBD2 (6 bases each). The CDR3 covers 16 residues. Per germline, CDR1 SGHVS and CDR2 FQNEAQ. V was clipped by 5 bases and J by 1 base, with 14 bases between them.

About this clonotype: The conserved phenylalanine or tryptophan normally closing the CDR3 is absent here, so this likely arose from a read error. The chain uses TRBV6-2 or TRBV6-3 and TRBJ1-1; D remains ambiguous. This CDR3 contains 11 residues. Germline V gives CDR1 MNHEY, CDR2 SVGEGT. The CDR3 DNA follows: TGCGCCAGCACCATGAACACTGAAGCTTTCTCT. It is translated as CASTMNTEAFS.